The TCR beta chain under discussion was sequenced for a study of blood T cell repertoires in COVID-19 (dated by TCRdb to 2020 to 2021). Background on the whole study: Samples from collaborators originated in the United States, Italy and Spain and spanned both the acute and convalescent phases of COVID-19. The samples were drawn from the first 160 participants of the ongoing ImmuneRACE study and from 1,200 or so subjects provided by 6 global collaborators. Nearly every sample came with metadata listing a de-identified subject ID, COVID-19 status, age in years and sex. The prospective study material was composed of cDNA or gDNA derived from T cells, B-cell-depleted T cells, or PBMCs. HLA class I and class II types, where available, came from metadata supplied by the sample provider rather than from assay-based typing. The repertoires were released in a freely available public database intended as a resource for research on the immune response to SARS-CoV-2. Deeply sampled blood TCRbeta repertoires from subjects exposed to, actively infected with, or recovered from COVID-19 were included in the dataset.

Whole blood was collected in K2EDTA tubes by collaborating institutions according to the institutions' own protocols. Collaborator samples were shipped for TCRbeta analysis as frozen whole blood, isolated PBMCs, or DNA extracted from either sample type. Broader findings and caveats from the paper: How much clinical and demographic metadata was included differed by source and by participant, and the metadata was provided uncurated.

Details on this clone: Its antigen specificity is not known. There are no base qualities to consult, and no much larger clone falls within one base.

Compared with germline, V lacks 7 bases and J lacks 3 bases; bases without a gene match: 4. The germline V gene (reference sequence) sets CDR1 to LNHDA and CDR2 to SQIVND. The cysteine opens and the phenylalanine closes a CDR3 of 15 amino acids. Here the CDR3 DNA is all that survives: 45 bases in frame from base 1. The immunoSEQ Assay, a bias-controlled multiplex PCR, was used to amplify TCRbeta CDR3 regions from genomic DNA. Regarding the original processing steps: The number of nucleated cells in each sample was estimated by amplification of reference gene primers within the assay. To quantify the absolute abundance of each unique TCRbeta CDR3 rearrangement, sequence reads were collapsed and filtered. Productive Simpson clonality was computed per sample as the square root of Simpson's diversity index over productive rearrangements. TCRdb obtained this table from immuneACCESS and retained in-frame rearrangements with V and J assigned. These tables miss some clones; where compared with another copy, unresolved V genes account for less than half of the shortfall, and the remainder is unexplained. The D gene and trimming were derived from the DNA, and the V and J assignments and clone size from that table. The sample table records about 130,000 clones; 88% of these occur just once. Of the sample, approximately 2.3% is held by the ten largest clones.

The TCR was taken from a man in his sixties or seventies with active COVID-19. The rearrangement combines TRBV19 with TRBJ2-1, and TRBD2 matches 12 of the central bases. Sequenced sample: peripheral blood. For the CDR3, the sequence is CASTGTSGLYNEQFF. The nucleotides read TGTGCCAGTACCGGGACTAGCGGGCTCTACAATGAGCAGTTCTTC.